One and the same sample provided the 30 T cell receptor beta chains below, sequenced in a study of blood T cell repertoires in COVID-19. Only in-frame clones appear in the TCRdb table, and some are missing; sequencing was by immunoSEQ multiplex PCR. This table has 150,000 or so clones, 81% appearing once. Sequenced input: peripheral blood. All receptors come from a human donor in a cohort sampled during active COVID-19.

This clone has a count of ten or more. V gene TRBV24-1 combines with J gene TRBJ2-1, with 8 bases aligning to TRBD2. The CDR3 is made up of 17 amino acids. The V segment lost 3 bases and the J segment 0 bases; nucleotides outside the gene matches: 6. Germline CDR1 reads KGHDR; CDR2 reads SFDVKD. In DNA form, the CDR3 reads TGTGCCACCAGTGATACGAGCGGGAGTGACTCCTACAATGAGCAGTTCTTC. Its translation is CATSDTSGSDSYNEQFF.

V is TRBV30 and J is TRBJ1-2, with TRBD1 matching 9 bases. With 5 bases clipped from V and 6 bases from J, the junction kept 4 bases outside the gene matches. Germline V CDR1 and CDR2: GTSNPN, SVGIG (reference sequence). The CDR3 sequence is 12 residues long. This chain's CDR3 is CAWGTGSDGYTF. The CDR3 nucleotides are TGTGCCTGGGGGACAGGGAGCGATGGCTACACCTTC.

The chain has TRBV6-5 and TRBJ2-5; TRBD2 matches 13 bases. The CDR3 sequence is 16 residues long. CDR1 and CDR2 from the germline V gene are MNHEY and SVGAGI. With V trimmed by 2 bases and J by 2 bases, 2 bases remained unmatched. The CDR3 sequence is CASSYTGLAGQETQYF. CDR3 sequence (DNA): TGTGCCAGCAGTTACACGGGACTAGCGGGGCAAGAGACCCAGTACTTC.

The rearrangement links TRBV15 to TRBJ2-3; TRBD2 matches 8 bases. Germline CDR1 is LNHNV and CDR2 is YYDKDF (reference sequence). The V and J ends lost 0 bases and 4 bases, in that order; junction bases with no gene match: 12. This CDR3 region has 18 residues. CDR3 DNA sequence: TGTGCCACCAGCAGAGATAGTCGAAGCGGGGGTGTATCAGATACGCAGTATTTT. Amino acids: CATSRDSRSGGVSDTQYF.

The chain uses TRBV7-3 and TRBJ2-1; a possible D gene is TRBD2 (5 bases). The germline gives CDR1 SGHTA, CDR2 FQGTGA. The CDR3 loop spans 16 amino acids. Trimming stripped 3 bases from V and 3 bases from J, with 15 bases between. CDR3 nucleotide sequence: TGTGCCAGCAGCTTTAAGTCCACAGCGGACTACAATGAGCAGTTCTTC. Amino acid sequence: CASSFKSTADYNEQFF.

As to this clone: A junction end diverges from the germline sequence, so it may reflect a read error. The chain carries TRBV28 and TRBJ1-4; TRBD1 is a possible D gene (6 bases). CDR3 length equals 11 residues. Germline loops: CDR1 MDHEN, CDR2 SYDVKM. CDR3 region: CASSSLGTLCF. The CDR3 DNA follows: TGTGCCAGCAGTTCCCTCGGGACACTGTGTTTT.

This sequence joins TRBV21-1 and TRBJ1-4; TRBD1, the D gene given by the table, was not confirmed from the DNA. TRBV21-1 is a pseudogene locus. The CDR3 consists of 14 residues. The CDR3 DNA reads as TGTGCCAGCATCACAGGGGGAACTAATGAAAAACTGTTTTTT. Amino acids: CASITGGTNEKLFF.

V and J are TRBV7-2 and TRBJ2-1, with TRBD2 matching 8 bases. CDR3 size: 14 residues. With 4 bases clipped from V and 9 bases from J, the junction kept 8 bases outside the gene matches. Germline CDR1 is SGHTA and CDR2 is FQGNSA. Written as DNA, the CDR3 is TGTGCCAGCAGCTCCACGCGGGGGGTTTCTGAGCAGTTCTTC. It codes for CASSSTRGVSEQFF.

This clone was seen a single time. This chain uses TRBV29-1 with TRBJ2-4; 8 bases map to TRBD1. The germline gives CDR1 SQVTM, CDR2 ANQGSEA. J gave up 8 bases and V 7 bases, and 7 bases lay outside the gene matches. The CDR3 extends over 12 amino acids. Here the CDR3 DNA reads TGCAGCGCCAAGACAGGGGCAGACATTCAGTACTTC. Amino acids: CSAKTGADIQYF.

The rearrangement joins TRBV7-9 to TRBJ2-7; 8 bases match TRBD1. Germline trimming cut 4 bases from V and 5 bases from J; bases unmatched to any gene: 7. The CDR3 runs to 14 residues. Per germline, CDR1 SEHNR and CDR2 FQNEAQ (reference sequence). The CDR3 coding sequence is TGTGCCAGCAGCTCCTGGACAGGGAAAAACGAGCAGTACTTC. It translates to CASSSWTGKNEQYF.

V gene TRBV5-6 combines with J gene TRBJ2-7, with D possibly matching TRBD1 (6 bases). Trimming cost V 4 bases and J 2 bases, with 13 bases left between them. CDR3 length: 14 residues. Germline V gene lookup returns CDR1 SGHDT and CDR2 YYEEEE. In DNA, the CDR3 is TGTGCCAGCAGCGAAACAGGGATTGCCTACGAGCAGTACTTC. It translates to CASSETGIAYEQYF.

The CDR3 is CASSLLQGHEQYF. The CDR3 DNA sequence: TGCGCCAGCAGCTTGTTACAGGGCCACGAGCAGTACTTC. The J gene is TRBJ2-7, the V gene TRBV5-1; D perhaps matches TRBD1 (6 bases). Between the trimmed V and J ends, which lost 1 base and 5 bases, there was a span of 10 bases. CDR1 SGHRS and CDR2 YFSETQ come from the germline V gene. The CDR3 length is 13 residues.

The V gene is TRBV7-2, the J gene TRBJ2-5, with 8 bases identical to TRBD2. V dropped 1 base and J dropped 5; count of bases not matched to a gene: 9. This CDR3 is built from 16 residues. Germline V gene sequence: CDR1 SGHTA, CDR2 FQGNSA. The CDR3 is CASSLGLRGGGETQYF. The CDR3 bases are TGTGCCAGCAGCTTAGGACTCCGGGGGGGCGGGGAGACCCAGTACTTC.

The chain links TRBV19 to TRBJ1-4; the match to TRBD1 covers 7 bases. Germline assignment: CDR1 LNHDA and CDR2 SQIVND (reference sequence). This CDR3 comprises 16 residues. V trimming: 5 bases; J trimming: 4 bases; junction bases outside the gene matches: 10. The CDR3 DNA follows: TGTGCCAGTAGTGTAGCAGGGACAGCCGTTAATGAAAAACTGTTTTTT. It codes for CASSVAGTAVNEKLFF.

CDR3 DNA sequence: TGTGCCCCCGCGAGTGCAACTAATGAAAAACTGTTTTTT. Translating it yields CAPASATNEKLFF. This chain joins TRBV11-2 and TRBJ1-4; D is uncertain. The CDR3 has 13 amino acids. V was shortened by 11 bases and J by 0 bases, with 10 bases between the two germline ends. The germline V gene encodes CDR1 SGHAT and CDR2 FQNNGV.

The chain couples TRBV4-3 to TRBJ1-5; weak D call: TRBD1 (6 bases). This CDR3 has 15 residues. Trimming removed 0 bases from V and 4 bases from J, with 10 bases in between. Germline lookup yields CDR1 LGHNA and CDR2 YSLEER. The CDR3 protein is CASSQDFQGNQPQHF. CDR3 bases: TGCGCCAGCAGCCAAGATTTCCAGGGGAATCAGCCCCAGCATTTT.

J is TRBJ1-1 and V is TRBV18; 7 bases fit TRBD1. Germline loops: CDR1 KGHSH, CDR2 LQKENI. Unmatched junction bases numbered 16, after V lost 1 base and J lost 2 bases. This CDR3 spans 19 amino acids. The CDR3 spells CASSPQSIGGQAGNTEAFF. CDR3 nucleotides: TGTGCCAGCTCACCACAATCAATCGGAGGACAGGCTGGAAACACTGAAGCTTTCTTT.

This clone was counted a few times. This CDR3 reads CASTPGTGLAEAFF. CDR3 in DNA: TGCGCCAGCACACCCGGGACAGGGTTGGCTGAAGCTTTCTTT. The chain links TRBV5-1 to TRBJ1-1; 9 bases are a match to TRBD1. The V segment lost 6 bases and the J segment 6 bases; nucleotides outside the gene matches: 9. Germline values: CDR1 SGHRS, CDR2 YFSETQ. The CDR3 has 14 residues.

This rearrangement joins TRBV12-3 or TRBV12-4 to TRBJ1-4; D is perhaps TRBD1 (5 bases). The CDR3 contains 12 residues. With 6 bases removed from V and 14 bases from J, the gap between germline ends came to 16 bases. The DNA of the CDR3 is TGTGCCAGCAGCCCAACCCCGAAGGGGCTGTTTTTT. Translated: CASSPTPKGLFF.

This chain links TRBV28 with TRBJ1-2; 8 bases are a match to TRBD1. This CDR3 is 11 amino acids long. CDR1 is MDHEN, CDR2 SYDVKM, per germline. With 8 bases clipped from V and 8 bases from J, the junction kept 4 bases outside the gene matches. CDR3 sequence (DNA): TGTGCCAGCTCGGACAGGGACGGCTACACCTTC. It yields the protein CASSDRDGYTF.

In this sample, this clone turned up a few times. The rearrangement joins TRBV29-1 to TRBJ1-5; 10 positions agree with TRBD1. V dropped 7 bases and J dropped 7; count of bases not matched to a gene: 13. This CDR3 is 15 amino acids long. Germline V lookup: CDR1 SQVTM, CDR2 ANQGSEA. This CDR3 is CSAILTGGRGQPQHF. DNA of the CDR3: TGCAGCGCTATTCTGACAGGGGGCAGAGGCCAGCCCCAGCATTTT.

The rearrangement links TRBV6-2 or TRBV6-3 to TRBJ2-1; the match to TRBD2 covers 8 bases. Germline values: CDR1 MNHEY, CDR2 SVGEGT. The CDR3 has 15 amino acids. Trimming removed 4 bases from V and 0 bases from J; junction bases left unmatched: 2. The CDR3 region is CASSLAGSSYNEQFF. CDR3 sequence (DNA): TGTGCCAGCAGTTTAGCGGGAAGCTCCTACAATGAGCAGTTCTTC.

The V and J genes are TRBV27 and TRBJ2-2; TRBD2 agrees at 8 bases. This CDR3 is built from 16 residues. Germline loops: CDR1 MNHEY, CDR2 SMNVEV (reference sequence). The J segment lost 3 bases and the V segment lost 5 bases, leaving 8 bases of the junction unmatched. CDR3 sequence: CASSPRAGAYTGELFF. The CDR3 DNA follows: TGTGCCAGCAGTCCAAGAGCGGGAGCTTACACCGGGGAGCTGTTTTTT.

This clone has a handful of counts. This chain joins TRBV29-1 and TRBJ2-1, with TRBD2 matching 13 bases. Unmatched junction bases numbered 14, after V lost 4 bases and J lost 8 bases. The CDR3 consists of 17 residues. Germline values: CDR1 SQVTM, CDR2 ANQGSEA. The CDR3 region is CSVVGVGLAGVWDEQFF. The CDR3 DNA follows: TGCAGCGTTGTCGGGGTAGGACTAGCGGGAGTTTGGGATGAGCAGTTCTTC.

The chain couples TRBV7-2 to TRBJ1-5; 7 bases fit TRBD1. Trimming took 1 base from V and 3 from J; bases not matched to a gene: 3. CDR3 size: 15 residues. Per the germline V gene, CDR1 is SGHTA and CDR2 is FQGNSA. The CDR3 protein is CASSLDRGYNQPQHF. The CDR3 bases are TGTGCCAGCAGCTTAGACAGGGGATACAATCAGCCCCAGCATTTT. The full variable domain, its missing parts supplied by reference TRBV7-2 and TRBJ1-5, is GAGVSQSPSNKVTEKGKDVELRCDPISGHTALYWYRQSLGQGLEFLIYFQGNSAPDKSGLPSDRFSAERTGGSVSTLTIQRTQQEDSAVYLCASSLDRGYNQPQHFGDGTRLSIL.

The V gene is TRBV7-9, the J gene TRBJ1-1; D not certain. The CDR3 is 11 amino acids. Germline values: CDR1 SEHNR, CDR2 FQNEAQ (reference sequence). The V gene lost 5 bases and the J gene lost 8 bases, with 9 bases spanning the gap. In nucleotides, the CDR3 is TGTGCCAGCAGCCCCAACCAGGAAGCTTTCTTT. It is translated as CASSPNQEAFF.

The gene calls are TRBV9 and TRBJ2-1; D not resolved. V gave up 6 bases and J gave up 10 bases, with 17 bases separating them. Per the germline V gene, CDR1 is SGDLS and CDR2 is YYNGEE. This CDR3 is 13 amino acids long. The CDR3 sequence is CASTRMREEEQFF. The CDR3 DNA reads TGTGCCAGCACCCGGATGAGAGAGGAAGAGCAGTTCTTC.

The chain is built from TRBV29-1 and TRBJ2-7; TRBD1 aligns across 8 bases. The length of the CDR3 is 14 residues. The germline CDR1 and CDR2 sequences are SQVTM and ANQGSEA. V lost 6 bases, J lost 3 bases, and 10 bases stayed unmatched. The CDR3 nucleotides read TGCAGCGTATCGGACAGGGAGTCCAACTACGAGCAGTACTTC. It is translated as CSVSDRESNYEQYF.

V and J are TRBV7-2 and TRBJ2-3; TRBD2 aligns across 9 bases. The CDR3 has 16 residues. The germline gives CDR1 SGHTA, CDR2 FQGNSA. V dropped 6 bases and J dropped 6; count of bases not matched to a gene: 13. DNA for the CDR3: TGTGCCAGCAGTCGGAGGGCTAGCGGGGATCTGGATACGCAGTATTTT. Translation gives CASSRRASGDLDTQYF.

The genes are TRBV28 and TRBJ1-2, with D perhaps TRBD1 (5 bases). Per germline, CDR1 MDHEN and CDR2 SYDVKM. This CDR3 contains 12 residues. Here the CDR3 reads CGAGGPLYGYTF. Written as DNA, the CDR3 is TGTGGAGCCGGGGGACCTCTCTATGGCTACACCTTC.